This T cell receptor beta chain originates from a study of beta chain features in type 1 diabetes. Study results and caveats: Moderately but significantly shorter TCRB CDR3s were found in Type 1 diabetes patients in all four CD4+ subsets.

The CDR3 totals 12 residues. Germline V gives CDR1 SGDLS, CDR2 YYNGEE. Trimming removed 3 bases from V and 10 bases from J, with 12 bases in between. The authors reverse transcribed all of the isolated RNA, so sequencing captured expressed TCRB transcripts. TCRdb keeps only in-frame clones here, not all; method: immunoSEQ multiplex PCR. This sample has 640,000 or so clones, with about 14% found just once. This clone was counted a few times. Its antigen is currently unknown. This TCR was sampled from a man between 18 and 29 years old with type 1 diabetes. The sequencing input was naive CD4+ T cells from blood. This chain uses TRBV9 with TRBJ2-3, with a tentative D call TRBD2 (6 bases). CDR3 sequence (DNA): TGTGCCAGCAGCGCCCCCCGCGGGGCGCAGTATTTT. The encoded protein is CASSAPRGAQYF.